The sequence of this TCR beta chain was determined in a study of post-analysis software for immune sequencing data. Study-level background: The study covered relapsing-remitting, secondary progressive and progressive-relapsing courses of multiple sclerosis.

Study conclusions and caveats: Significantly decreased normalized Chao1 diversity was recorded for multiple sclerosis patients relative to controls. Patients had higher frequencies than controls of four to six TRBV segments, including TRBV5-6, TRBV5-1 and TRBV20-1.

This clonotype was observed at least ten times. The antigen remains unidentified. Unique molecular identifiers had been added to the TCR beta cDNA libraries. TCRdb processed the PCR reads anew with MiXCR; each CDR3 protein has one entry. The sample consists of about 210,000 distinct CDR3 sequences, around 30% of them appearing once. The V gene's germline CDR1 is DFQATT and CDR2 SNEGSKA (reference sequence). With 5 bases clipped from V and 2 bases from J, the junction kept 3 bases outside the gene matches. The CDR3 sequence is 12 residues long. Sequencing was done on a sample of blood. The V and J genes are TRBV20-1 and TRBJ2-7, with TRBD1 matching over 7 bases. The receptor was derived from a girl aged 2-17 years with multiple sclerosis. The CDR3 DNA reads TGCAGTGCTCAGGGGGACCCCTACGAGCAGTACTTC. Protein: CSAQGDPYEQYF.